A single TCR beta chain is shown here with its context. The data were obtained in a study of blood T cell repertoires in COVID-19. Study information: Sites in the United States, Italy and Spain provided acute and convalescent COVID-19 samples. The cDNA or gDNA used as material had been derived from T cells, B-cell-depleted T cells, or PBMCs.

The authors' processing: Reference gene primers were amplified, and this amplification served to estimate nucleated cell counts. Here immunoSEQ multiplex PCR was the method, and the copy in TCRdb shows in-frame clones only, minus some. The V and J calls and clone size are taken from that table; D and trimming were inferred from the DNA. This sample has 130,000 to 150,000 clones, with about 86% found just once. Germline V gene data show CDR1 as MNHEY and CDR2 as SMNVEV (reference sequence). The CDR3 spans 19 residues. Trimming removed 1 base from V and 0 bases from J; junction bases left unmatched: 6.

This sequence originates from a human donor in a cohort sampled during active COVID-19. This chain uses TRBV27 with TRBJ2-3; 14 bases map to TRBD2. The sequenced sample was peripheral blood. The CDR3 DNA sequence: TGTGCCAGCAGTTTATGGGCAGGGACTAGCGGGAGTAGCACAGATACGCAGTATTTT. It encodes CASSLWAGTSGSSTDTQYF.